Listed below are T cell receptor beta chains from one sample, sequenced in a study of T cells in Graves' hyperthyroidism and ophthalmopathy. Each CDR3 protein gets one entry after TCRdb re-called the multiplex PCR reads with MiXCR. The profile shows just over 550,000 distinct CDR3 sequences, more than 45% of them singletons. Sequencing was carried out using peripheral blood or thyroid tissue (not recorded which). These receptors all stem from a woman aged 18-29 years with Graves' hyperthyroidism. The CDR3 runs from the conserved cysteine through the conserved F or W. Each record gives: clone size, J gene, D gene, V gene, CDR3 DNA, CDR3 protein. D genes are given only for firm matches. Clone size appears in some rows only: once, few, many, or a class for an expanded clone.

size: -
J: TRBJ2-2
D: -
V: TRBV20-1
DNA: TGCAGTGCGGAACGCGAGTGGGACACCGGGGAGCTGTTTTTT
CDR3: CSAEREWDTGELFF

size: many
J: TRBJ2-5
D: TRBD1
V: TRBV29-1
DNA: TGCAGCGTGAATACAGGGGGTCAAGAGACCCAGTACTTC
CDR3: CSVNTGGQETQYF

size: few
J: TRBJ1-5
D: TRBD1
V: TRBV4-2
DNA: TGTGCCAGCAGCCAAGATGGGGGACAGGGCGGTCAGCCCCAGCATTTT
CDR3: CASSQDGGQGGQPQHF

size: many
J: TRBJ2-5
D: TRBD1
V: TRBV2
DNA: TGTGCCAGCAGTTTGGGACAGATAGAGACCCAGTACTTC
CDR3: CASSLGQIETQYF

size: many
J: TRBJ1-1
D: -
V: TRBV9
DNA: TGTGCCAGCAGCGCCCTAGGACGGAGGACTGAAGCTTTCTTT
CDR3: CASSALGRRTEAFF

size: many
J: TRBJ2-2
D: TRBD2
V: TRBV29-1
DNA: TGCAGCGTTAGGACTAGCGGGAACGGGGAGCTGTTTTTT
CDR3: CSVRTSGNGELFF

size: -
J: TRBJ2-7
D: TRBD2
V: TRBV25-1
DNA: TGTGCCAGCAGTGAATCGGGGAATAGCGGGAGGTCCGAGCAGTACTTC
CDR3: CASSESGNSGRSEQYF

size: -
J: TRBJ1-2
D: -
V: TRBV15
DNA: TGTGCCACCAGCAGCCAAGTACGAGGTCCCGGAGGCTACACCTTC
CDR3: CATSSQVRGPGGYTF

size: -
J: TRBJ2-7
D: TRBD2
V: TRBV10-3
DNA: TGTGCCATCAGTGAGTCGGTGCTAGCGGGTAATGAGCAGTACTTC
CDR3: CAISESVLAGNEQYF

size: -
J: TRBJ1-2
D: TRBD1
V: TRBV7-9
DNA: TGTGCCAGCAATCGGGACAGCTATGGCTACACCTTC
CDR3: CASNRDSYGYTF

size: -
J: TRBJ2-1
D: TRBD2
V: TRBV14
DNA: TGTGCCAGCAGCCCACTAGCGGCCCTATACAATGAGCAGTTCTTC
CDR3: CASSPLAALYNEQFF

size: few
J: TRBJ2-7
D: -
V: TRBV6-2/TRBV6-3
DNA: TGTGCCAGCTCCGACACTGCCTACGAGCAGTACTTC
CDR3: CASSDTAYEQYF

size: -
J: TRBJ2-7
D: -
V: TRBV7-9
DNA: TGCGCCAGCAGCCAAGTATATGAGGGTTTCGCCTACGAGCAGTACTTC
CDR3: CASSQVYEGFAYEQYF

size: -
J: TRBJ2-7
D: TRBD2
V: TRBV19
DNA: TGTGCCAGTAGTGCCGGCTGGCGGGAGAATCAGGAGCAGTACTTC
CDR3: CASSAGWRENQEQYF

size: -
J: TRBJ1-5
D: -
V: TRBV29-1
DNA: TGCAGCGTTGCAGACCCGAACTTAGATAGCAATCAGCCCCAGCATTTT
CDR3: CSVADPNLDSNQPQHF

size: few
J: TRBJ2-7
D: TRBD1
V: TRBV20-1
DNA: TGCAGTGCCCTGGGACAGGGGAAATACGAGCAGTACTTC
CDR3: CSALGQGKYEQYF

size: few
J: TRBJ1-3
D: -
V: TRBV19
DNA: TGTGCCAGTAGATGGGAAGGGGCCTCTGGAAACACCATATATTTT
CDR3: CASRWEGASGNTIYF

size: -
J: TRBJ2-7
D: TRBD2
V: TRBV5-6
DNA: TGTGCCAGCAGCTTGAGCGGGGGCGGAAAATCCTACGAGCAGTACTTC
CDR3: CASSLSGGGKSYEQYF

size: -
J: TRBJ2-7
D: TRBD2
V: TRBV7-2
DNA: TGTGCCAGCAGCTTAGTGGGGACTAGGGGTGATACGCAGTACTTC
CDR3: CASSLVGTRGDTQYF

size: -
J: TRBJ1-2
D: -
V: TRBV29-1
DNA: TGCAGTGCTAGAGACCCAGGGGAAGCCTTCTATGGCTACACCTTC
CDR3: CSARDPGEAFYGYTF

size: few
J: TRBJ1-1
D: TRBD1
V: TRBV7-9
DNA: TGTGCCAGCAGCTTTCCTCCGGGACAGGGGTTTATGAACACTGAAGCTTTCTTT
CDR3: CASSFPPGQGFMNTEAFF

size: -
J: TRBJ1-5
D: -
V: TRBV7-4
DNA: TGTGCCAGCAGCCAAGTCGGCAGGGGTGGCAATCAGCCCCAGCATTTT
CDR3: CASSQVGRGGNQPQHF

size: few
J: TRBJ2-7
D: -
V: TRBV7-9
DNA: TGTGCCAGCAGCCAAGATTCTGCCAGGGGGGGAGAGCAGTACTTC
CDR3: CASSQDSARGGEQYF

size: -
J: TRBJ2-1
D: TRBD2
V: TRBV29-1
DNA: TGCAGCGCTCAAGCGGGAGGGCCAAATGAGCAGTTCTTC
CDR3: CSAQAGGPNEQFF

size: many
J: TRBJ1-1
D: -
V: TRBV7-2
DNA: TGTGCCAGCAGCTTAGGACGCCGGGTCACTGAAGCTTTCTTT
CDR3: CASSLGRRVTEAFF

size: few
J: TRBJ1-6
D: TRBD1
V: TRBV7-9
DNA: TGTGCCAGCAGCCCCGGGACAGGGGTTTCACCCCTCCACTTT
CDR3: CASSPGTGVSPLHF

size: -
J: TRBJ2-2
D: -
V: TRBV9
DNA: TGTGCCAGCAGCTACGACTTATCCGGGATTGGCGGGGAGCTGTTTTTT
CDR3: CASSYDLSGIGGELFF

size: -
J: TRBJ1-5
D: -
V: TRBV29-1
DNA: TGCAGTGCTAACAGTCCAGGGAATCAGCCCCAGCATTTT
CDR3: CSANSPGNQPQHF

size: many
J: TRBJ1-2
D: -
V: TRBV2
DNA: TGTGCCAGCGAATACGGAAACTATGGCTACACCTTC
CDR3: CASEYGNYGYTF

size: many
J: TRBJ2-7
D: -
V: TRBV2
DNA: TGTGCCAGCAGGAAGGACGGTTCCTACGAGCAGTACTTC
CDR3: CASRKDGSYEQYF

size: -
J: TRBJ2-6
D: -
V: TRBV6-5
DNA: TGTGCCAGCAGTTACTCGGCAGGGGCCTACGTCCTGACTTTC
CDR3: CASSYSAGAYVLTF

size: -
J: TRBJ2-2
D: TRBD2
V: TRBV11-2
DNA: TGTGCCAGCAGCTTGGGACTAGCGGGAAGAAACACCGGGGAGCTGTTTTTT
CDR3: CASSLGLAGRNTGELFF

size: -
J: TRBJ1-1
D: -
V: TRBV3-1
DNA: TGTGCCAGCAGCCAAGTAAGCACTGAAGCTTTCTTT
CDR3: CASSQVSTEAFF

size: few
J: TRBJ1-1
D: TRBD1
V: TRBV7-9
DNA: TGTGCCAGCAGCGGAGACTACCGACAGGGACGCAGAAACACTGAAGCTTTCTTT
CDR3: CASSGDYRQGRRNTEAFF

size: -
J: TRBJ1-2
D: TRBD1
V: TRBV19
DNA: TGTGCCAGTAGTACAAGCAGGGGGTTCTTGGGCTACACCTTC
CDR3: CASSTSRGFLGYTF

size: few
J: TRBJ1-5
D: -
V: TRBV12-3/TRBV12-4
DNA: TGTGCCAGCAGTTTAGCTACCATCCTGGAACAGCCCCAGCATTTT
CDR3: CASSLATILEQPQHF

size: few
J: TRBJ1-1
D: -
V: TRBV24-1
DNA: TGTGCCACCAGTGATTATAGCCTGGGGAACACTGAAGCTTTCTTT
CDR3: CATSDYSLGNTEAFF

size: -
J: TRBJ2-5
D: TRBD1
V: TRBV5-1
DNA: TGCGCCAGCAGCTTGGCCGACAGGGGGGGGTACCACCAAGAGACCCAGTACTTC
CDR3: CASSLADRGGYHQETQYF

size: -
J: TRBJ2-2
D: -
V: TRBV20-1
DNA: TGCAGTGCCACACAGGAGGGTGCGAACACCGGGGAGCTGTTTTTT
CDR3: CSATQEGANTGELFF

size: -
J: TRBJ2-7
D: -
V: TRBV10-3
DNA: TGTGCCATCAGTGAAATCGGGACACACTACGAGCAGTACTTC
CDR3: CAISEIGTHYEQYF

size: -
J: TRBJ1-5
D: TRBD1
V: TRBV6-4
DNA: TGTGCCAGCGGACGCACAGGGGATGGTCAGCCCCAGCATTTT
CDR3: CASGRTGDGQPQHF

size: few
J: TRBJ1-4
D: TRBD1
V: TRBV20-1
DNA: TGCAGTGCTAGAGATTTCAGGGGGAATGAAAAACTGTTTTTT
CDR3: CSARDFRGNEKLFF

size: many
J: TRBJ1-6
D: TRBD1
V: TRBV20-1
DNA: TGCAGTGCTAGTGACAGGGTGAATTCACCCCTCCACTTT
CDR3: CSASDRVNSPLHF

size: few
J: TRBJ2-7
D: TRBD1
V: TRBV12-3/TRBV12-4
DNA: TGTGCCAGCAGCCCTTTGACAGGGATCAACGAGCAGTACTTC
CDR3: CASSPLTGINEQYF

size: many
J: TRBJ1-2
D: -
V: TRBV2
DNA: TGTGCCAGCAGTGGGGACGTTGCTAACTATGGCTACACCTTC
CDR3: CASSGDVANYGYTF

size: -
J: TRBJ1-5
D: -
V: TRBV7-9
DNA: TGTGCCAGCAGCTTAGAAGGGGGGTACAATCAGCCCCAGCATTTT
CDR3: CASSLEGGYNQPQHF

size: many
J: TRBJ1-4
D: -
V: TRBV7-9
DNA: TGTGCCAGCAGCTTTCCGATAGGTGAAAAACTGTTTTTT
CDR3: CASSFPIGEKLFF